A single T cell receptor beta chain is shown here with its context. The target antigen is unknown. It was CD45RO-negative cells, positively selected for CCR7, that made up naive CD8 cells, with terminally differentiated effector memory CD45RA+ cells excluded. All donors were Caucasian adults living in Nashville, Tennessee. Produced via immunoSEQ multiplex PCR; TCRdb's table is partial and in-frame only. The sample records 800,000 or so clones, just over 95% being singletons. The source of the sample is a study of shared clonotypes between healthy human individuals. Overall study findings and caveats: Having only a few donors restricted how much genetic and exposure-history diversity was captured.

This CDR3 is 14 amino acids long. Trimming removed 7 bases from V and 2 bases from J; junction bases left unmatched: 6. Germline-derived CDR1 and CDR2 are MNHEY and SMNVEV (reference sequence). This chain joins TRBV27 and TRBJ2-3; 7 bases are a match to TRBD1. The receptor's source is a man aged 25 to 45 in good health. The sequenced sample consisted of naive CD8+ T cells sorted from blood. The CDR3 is CASTRQGYTDTQYF. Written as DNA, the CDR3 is TGTGCCAGCACCAGACAGGGTTACACAGATACGCAGTATTTT.